A selection of T cell receptor beta chains follows, all from one sample in a study of blood T cell repertoires in COVID-19. The data were produced by immunoSEQ multiplex PCR, yet TCRdb's version contains in-frame clones alone and is incomplete. The table includes around 270,000 clones, 88% detected once. Sequencing was performed on peripheral blood. The receptors derive from a man aged 55 to 70 who had recovered from COVID-19. The CDR3 runs from the conserved cysteine through the conserved F or W. Each record gives: V gene, J gene, D gene, CDR3 DNA, CDR3 protein. The D gene is left open where the match is weak.

V gene: TRBV9; J gene: TRBJ1-3; D gene: TRBD1; CDR3 DNA: TGTGCCAGTAGCCGAGACAGGGATTTTAACACCATATATTTT; CDR3 protein: CASSRDRDFNTIYF
V gene: TRBV19; J gene: TRBJ2-7; D gene: -; CDR3 DNA: TGTGCCAGTAGTATGGCAGGTTACGAGCAGTACTTC; CDR3 protein: CASSMAGYEQYF
V gene: TRBV18; J gene: TRBJ1-6; D gene: TRBD1; CDR3 DNA: TGTGCCAGCTCACCGGACAGGGGGGATAATTCACCCCTCCACTTT; CDR3 protein: CASSPDRGDNSPLHF
V gene: TRBV19; J gene: TRBJ2-1; D gene: -; CDR3 DNA: TGTGCCAGTAGCAGGGGTAATGAGCAGTTCTTC; CDR3 protein: CASSRGNEQFF
V gene: TRBV7-8; J gene: TRBJ2-1; D gene: -; CDR3 DNA: TGTGCCAGCAGCGCCTACTCGGCGGTTATGGGAGAAAGCTCCTACAATGAGCAGTTCTTC; CDR3 protein: CASSAYSAVMGESSYNEQFF
V gene: TRBV19; J gene: TRBJ1-5; D gene: -; CDR3 DNA: TGTGCCAGTAGTCTCCGACAGGACTCCAATCAGCCCCAGCATTTT; CDR3 protein: CASSLRQDSNQPQHF
V gene: TRBV11-2; J gene: TRBJ2-7; D gene: TRBD1; CDR3 DNA: TGTGCCAGCAGCACACACCGGGACAGGGGTCTCTACGAGCAGTACTTC; CDR3 protein: CASSTHRDRGLYEQYF
V gene: TRBV27; J gene: TRBJ1-3; D gene: -; CDR3 DNA: TGTGCCAGCAGTTTCATCTCTGGAAACACCATATATTTT; CDR3 protein: CASSFISGNTIYF
V gene: TRBV5-6; J gene: TRBJ2-1; D gene: TRBD1; CDR3 DNA: TGTGCCAGCAGCTCGACAGGGTCGTCCTACAATGAGCAGTTCTTC; CDR3 protein: CASSSTGSSYNEQFF
V gene: TRBV18; J gene: TRBJ1-5; D gene: -; CDR3 DNA: TGTGCCAGCTCCCCAAAGGTAGGGGACAATCAGCCCCAGCATTTT; CDR3 protein: CASSPKVGDNQPQHF
V gene: TRBV12-5; J gene: TRBJ1-4; D gene: -; CDR3 DNA: TGTGCTAGTGGTTCCCGCGAGGGGGTGTCTGAAAAACTGTTTTTT; CDR3 protein: CASGSREGVSEKLFF
V gene: TRBV6-5; J gene: TRBJ2-3; D gene: -; CDR3 DNA: TGTGCCAGCAGACAGGGAACCCCTAGCACAGATACGCAGTATTTT; CDR3 protein: CASRQGTPSTDTQYF
V gene: TRBV5-1; J gene: TRBJ2-3; D gene: -; CDR3 DNA: TGCGCCAGCAGCTTGGGTGGCGGGGGCGGCACAGATACGCAGTATTTT; CDR3 protein: CASSLGGGGGTDTQYF
V gene: TRBV5-5; J gene: TRBJ2-3; D gene: -; CDR3 DNA: TGTGCCAGCAGCTTGGTGGACTCCCTAAGGTATTTT; CDR3 protein: CASSLVDSLRYF